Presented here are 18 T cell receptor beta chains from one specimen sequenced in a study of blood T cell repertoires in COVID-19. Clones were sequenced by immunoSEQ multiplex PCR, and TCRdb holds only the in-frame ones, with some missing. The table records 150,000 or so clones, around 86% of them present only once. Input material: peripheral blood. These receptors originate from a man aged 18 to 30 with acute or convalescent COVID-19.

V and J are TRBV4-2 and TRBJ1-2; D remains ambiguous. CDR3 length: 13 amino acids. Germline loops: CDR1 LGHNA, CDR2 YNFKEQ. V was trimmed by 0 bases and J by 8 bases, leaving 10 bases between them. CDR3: CASSQDQSQGYTF. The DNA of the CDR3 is TGTGCCAGCAGCCAAGACCAGTCGCAAGGCTACACCTTC.

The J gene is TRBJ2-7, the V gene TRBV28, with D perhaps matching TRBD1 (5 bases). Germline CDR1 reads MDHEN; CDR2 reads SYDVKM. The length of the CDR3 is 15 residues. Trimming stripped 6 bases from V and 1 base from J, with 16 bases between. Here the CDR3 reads CASSSRGTGSYEQYV. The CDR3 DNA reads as TGTGCCAGCAGCTCTAGGGGTACAGGTTCCTACGAGCAGTACGTC.

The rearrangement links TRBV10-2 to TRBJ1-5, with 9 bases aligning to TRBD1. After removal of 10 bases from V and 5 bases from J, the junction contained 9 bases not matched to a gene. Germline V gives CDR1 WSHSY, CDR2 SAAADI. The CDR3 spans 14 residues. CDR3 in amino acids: CATEGQGGYQPQHF. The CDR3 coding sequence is TGCGCCACCGAGGGACAGGGAGGCTATCAGCCCCAGCATTTT.

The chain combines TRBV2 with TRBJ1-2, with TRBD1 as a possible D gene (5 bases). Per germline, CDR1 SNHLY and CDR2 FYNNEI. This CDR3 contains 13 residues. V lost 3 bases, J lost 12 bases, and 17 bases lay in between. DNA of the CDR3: TGTGCCAGCAGTGATGAGGCGTTGGGGCCGGACACCTTC. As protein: CASSDEALGPDTF. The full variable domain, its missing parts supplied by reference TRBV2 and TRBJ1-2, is EPEVTQTPSHQVTQMGQEVILRCVPISNHLYFYWYRQILGQKVEFLVSFYNNEISEKSEIFDDQFSVERPDGSNFTLKIRSTKLEDSAMYFCASSDEALGPDTFGSGTRLTVV.

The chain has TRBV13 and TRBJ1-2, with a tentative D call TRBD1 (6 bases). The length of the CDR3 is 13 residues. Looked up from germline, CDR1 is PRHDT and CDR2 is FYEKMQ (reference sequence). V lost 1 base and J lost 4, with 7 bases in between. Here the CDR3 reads CASSLEDSYGYTF. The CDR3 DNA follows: TGTGCCAGCAGCTTAGAGGACAGCTATGGCTACACCTTC.

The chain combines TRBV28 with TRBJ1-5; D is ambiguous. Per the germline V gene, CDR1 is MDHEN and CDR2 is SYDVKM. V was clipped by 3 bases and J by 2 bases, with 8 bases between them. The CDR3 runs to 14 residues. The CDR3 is CASSLSVGNQPQHF. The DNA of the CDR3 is TGTGCCAGCAGTTTGTCCGTTGGCAATCAGCCCCAGCATTTT.

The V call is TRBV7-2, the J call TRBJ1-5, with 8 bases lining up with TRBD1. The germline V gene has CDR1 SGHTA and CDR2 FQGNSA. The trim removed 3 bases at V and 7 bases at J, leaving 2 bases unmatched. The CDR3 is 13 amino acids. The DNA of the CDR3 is TGTGCCAGCAGCTTCGGACAGGGCCAGCCCCAGCATTTT. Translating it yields CASSFGQGQPQHF.

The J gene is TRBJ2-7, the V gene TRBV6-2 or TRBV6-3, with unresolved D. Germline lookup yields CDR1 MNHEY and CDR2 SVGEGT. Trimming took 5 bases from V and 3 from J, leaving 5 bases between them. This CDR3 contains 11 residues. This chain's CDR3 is CASSLVYEQYF. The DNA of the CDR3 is TGTGCCAGCAGTCTTGTCTACGAGCAGTACTTC.

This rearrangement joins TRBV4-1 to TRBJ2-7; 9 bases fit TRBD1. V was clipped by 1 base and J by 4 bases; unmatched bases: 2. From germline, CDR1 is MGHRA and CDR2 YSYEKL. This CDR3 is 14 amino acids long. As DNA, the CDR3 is TGCGCCAGCAGCCAAGGGGGACAGGGTTACGAGCAGTACGTC. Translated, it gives CASSQGGQGYEQYV.

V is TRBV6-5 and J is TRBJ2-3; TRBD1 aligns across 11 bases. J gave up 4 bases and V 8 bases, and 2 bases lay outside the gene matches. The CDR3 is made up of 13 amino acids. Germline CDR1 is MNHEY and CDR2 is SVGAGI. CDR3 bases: TGTGCCAGCCGGGGACAGGGGGCAGATACGCAGTATTTT. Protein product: CASRGQGADTQYF.

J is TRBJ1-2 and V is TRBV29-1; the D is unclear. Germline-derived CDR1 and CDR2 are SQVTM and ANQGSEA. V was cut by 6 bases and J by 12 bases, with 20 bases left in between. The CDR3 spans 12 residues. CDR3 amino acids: CSVPDATSYHTF. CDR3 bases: TGCAGCGTCCCAGACGCGACATCCTATCACACCTTC.

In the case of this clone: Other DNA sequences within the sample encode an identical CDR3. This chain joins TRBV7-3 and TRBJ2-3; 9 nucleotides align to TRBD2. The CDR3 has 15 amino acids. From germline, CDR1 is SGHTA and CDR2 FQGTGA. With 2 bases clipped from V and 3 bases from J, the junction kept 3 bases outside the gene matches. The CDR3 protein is CASSLLAGGTDTQYF. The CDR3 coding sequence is TGTGCCAGCAGCTTATTGGCGGGGGGGACAGATACGCAGTATTTT.

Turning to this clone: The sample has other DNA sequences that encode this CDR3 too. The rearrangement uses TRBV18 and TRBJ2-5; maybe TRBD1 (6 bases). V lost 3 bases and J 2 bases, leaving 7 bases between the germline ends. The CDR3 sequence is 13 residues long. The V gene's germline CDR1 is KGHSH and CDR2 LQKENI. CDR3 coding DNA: TGTGCCAGCTCACCGACAGGACAAGAGACCCAGTACTTC. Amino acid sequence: CASSPTGQETQYF. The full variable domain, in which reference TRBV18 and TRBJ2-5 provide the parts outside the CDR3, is NAGVMQNPRHLVRRRGQEARLRCSPMKGHSHVYWYRQLPEEGLKFMVYLQKENIIDESGMPKERFSAEFPKEGPSILRIQQVVRGDSAAYFCASSPTGQETQYFGPGTRLLVL.

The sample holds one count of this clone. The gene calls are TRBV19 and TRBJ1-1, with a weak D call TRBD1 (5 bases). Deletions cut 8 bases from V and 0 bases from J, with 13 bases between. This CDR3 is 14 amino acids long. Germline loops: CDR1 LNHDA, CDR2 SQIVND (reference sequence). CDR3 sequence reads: CASGTGTLNTEAFF. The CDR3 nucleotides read TGTGCCAGTGGTACCGGGACTCTGAACACTGAAGCTTTCTTT.

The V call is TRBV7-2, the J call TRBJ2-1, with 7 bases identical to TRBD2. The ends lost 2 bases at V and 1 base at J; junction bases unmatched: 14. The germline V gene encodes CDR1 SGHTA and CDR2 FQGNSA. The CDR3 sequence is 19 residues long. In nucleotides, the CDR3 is TGTGCCAGCAGCTTATTGCTCCTCCCGGGGGAGGGATCCTACAATGAGCAGTTCTTC. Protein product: CASSLLLLPGEGSYNEQFF.

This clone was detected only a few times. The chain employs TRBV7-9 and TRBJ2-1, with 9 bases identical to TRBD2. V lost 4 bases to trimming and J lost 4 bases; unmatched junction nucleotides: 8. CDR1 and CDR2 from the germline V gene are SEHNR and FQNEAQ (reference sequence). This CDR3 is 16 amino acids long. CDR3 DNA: TGTGCCAGCAGCTCGAGTAGCGGGGGAGGATACAATGAGCAGTTCTTC. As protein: CASSSSSGGGYNEQFF.

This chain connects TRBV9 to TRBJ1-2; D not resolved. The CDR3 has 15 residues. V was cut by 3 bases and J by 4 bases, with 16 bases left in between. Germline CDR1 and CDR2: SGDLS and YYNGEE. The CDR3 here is CASSASADTVYGYTF. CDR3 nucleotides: TGTGCCAGCAGCGCCTCCGCCGACACAGTCTATGGCTACACCTTC.

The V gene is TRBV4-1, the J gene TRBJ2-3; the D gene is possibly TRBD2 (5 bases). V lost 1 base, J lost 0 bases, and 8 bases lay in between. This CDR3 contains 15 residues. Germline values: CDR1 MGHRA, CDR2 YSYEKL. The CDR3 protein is CASSQVRGSTDTQYF. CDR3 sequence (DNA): TGCGCCAGCAGCCAAGTGCGAGGGAGCACAGATACGCAGTATTTT.